The 23 T cell receptor beta chains below all came from one sample that was sequenced in a study of radiation and T cells in renal cell carcinoma. Sequenced by immunoSEQ multiplex PCR; TCRdb stores in-frame clones only, minus some. The data hold roughly 130,000 clones, with more than 80% observed a single time. This sample's time point: blood 2 weeks post-SBRT. Treatment defined: 15 Gy SBRT to primary tumor, nephrectomy 4 weeks later. The starting material was blood, obtained from a patient whose treatment included radiotherapy and nephrectomy. The receptors here all came from a woman in her fifties or sixties with renal cell carcinoma.

The chain uses TRBV11-3 and TRBJ2-3; no definite D call. Germline CDR1 is SGHNT and CDR2 is YENEEA. The CDR3 runs 17 residues. V dropped 5 bases and J dropped 3 bases, with 21 bases sitting between them. The CDR3 loop is CASSARTSQHGTDTQYF. Written as DNA, the CDR3 is TGTGCCAGCAGCGCCCGTACCTCCCAACATGGGACAGATACGCAGTATTTT.

V usage is TRBV9 and J usage is TRBJ2-1, with D maybe TRBD1 (6 bases). Trimming took 3 bases from V and 0 from J, leaving 19 bases between them. This CDR3 comprises 18 residues. From germline, CDR1 is SGDLS and CDR2 YYNGEE. The CDR3, as DNA: TGTGCCAGCAGCGGGGGGCTCGACGACCTCAGCTCCTACAATGAGCAGTTCTTC. As protein: CASSGGLDDLSSYNEQFF. The full variable domain, completed using reference TRBV9 and TRBJ2-1, is DSGVTQTPKHLITATGQRVTLRCSPRSGDLSVYWYQQSLDQGLQFLIQYYNGEERAKGNILERFSAQQFPDLHSELNLSSLELGDSALYFCASSGGLDDLSSYNEQFFGPGTRLTVL.

This sequence joins TRBV9 and TRBJ1-5, with D hard to call. The germline V and J ends were trimmed by 0 bases and 0 bases, with 7 bases remaining between them. The CDR3 runs to 15 residues. CDR1 and CDR2 (germline): SGDLS, YYNGEE. CDR3 loop: CASSVGTNSNQPQHF. For the CDR3, the DNA is TGTGCCAGCAGCGTAGGCACAAATAGCAATCAGCCCCAGCATTTT.

The chain uses TRBV7-6 and TRBJ2-1; either TRBD1 or TRBD2 may supply D (5 bases each). Trimming stripped 1 base from V and 8 bases from J, with 18 bases between. The CDR3 totals 16 residues. Germline V CDR1 and CDR2: SGHVS, FNYEAQ. CDR3 DNA sequence: TGTGCCAGCAGCTTAGGTAGTGGGGGAAAGGTATATGAGCAGTTCTTC. Translation gives CASSLGSGGKVYEQFF.

As regards this clone: Other nucleotide sequences in the sample specify the same CDR3. The V and J genes are TRBV19 and TRBJ2-7, with D possibly being TRBD2 (6 bases). V was pared by 6 bases and J by 3 bases, with 9 bases between. CDR3 length equals 12 residues. Germline V lookup: CDR1 LNHDA, CDR2 SQIVND (reference sequence). CDR3 nucleotide sequence: TGTGCCAGTAGCGGGGGAGGCTACGAGCAGTACTTC. It specifies CASSGGGYEQYF.

The chain's CDR3 is CASSFRETQYF. The CDR3 nucleotides read TGTGCCAGCAGTTTTCGAGAGACCCAGTACTTC. The chain is built from TRBV27 and TRBJ2-5; the D is unclear. The CDR3 consists of 11 residues. Trimming cost V 3 bases and J 4 bases, with 3 bases left between them. The germline V gene has CDR1 MNHEY and CDR2 SMNVEV (reference sequence).

The CDR3 nucleotides read TGCGCCAGCAGCTTTCAATCTAGCAATCAGCCCCAGCATTTT. Its translation: CASSFQSSNQPQHF. V gene TRBV5-1 combines with J gene TRBJ1-5; no clear D gene. The CDR3 spans 14 residues. V dropped 2 bases and J dropped 0 bases, with 6 bases sitting between them. In germline, CDR1 is SGHRS, CDR2 YFSETQ. Filled out from reference TRBV5-1 and TRBJ1-5, the complete variable domain reads KAGVTQTPRYLIKTRGQQVTLSCSPISGHRSVSWYQQTPGQGLQFLFEYFSETQRNKGNFPGRFSGRQFSNSRSEMNVSTLELGDSALYLCASSFQSSNQPQHFGDGTRLSIL.

This chain links TRBV7-6 with TRBJ2-1; possible D gene TRBD2, 7 bases. Per the germline V gene, CDR1 is SGHVS and CDR2 is FNYEAQ. V gave up 6 bases and J gave up 0 bases, with 15 bases separating them. CDR3 size: 16 residues. CDR3 region: CASSPRGGSSYNEQFF. In nucleotides, the CDR3 is TGTGCCAGCAGTCCCAGGGGAGGGAGCTCCTACAATGAGCAGTTCTTC.

V usage is TRBV7-2 and J usage is TRBJ1-3; 10 bases line up with TRBD1. Looked up from germline, CDR1 is SGHTA and CDR2 is FQGNSA. The CDR3 runs 17 residues. The V segment lost 5 bases and the J segment 0 bases; nucleotides outside the gene matches: 7. The CDR3 nucleotides are TGTGCCAGCAGCCCGGGACAGGGGCCGAGCTCTGGAAACACCATATATTTT. Its translation: CASSPGQGPSSGNTIYF.

The genes are TRBV6-5 and TRBJ1-2; maybe TRBD1 (5 bases). The CDR3 extends over 14 amino acids. Trimming pared 6 bases from V and 7 bases from J, leaving 18 bases between. The germline gives CDR1 MNHEY, CDR2 SVGAGI. CDR3 nucleotide sequence: TGTGCCAGCAGACCGGGGACTAACCGCGGTGGCTACACCTTC. Translated: CASRPGTNRGGYTF.

V gene TRBV5-1 combines with J gene TRBJ1-5; 8 bases line up with TRBD1. The CDR3 covers 15 residues. V lost 4 bases and J lost 2; bases outside the gene matches: 5. Germline V gives CDR1 SGHRS, CDR2 YFSETQ. The CDR3 loop is CASSAGQGGNQPQHF. The CDR3 DNA reads as TGCGCCAGCAGCGCCGGACAGGGAGGCAATCAGCCCCAGCATTTT.

A single count supports this clone. The chain employs TRBV21-1 and TRBJ1-5; no check of the table's D call, TRBD1, against the DNA was made. TRBV21-1 constitutes a pseudogene. This CDR3 spans 15 amino acids. The CDR3 is CASSKSRGLGQPQHF. The CDR3 bases are TGTGCCAGCAGCAAATCCAGGGGGCTGGGGCAGCCCCAGCATTTT.

The chain combines TRBV9 with TRBJ2-3; possibly TRBD1 or TRBD2 for D (5 bases each). CDR3 size: 14 residues. Trimming removed 0 bases from V and 6 bases from J, with 11 bases in between. CDR1 is SGDLS, CDR2 YYNGEE, per germline. The CDR3 here is CASSVVEGRDTQYF. The CDR3 DNA reads TGTGCCAGCAGCGTAGTCGAGGGGCGGGATACGCAGTATTTT.

The chain joins TRBV25-1 to TRBJ2-2, with 7 bases that match TRBD2. The CDR3 totals 15 residues. With V trimmed by 7 bases and J by 0 bases, 5 bases remained unmatched. In germline, CDR1 is MGHDK, CDR2 SYGVNS. CDR3 protein: CASTRGLANTGELFF. The CDR3 nucleotides are TGTGCCAGCACCAGAGGACTAGCGAACACCGGGGAGCTGTTTTTT. The variable domain in full, completed from reference TRBV25-1 and TRBJ2-2, reads EADIYQTPRYLVIGTGKKITLECSQTMGHDKMYWYQQDPGMELHLIHYSYGVNSTEKGDLSSESTVSRIRTEHFPLTLESARPSHTSQYLCASTRGLANTGELFFGEGSRLTVL.

J is TRBJ1-1 and V is TRBV11-2; TRBD1 matches 11 bases. With V trimmed by 5 bases and J by 11 bases, 7 bases remained unmatched. The CDR3 runs 13 residues. In germline, CDR1 is SGHAT, CDR2 FQNNGV. CDR3 protein: CASSPSDRGPAFF. The CDR3 nucleotides read TGTGCCAGCAGCCCTTCGGACAGGGGGCCTGCTTTCTTT.

V is TRBV29-1 and J is TRBJ2-7; a weak D match, TRBD2 (5 bases). This CDR3 region has 13 residues. Trimming removed 7 bases at V and 4 bases at J, with 17 bases between. Germline values: CDR1 SQVTM, CDR2 ANQGSEA. The CDR3 DNA sequence: TGCAGCGCCTTGGACGGTGAGGGTTACGAGCAGTACTTC. This sequence encodes CSALDGEGYEQYF.

V gene TRBV19 combines with J gene TRBJ2-1, with D perhaps being TRBD1 or TRBD2 (6 bases each). In germline, CDR1 is LNHDA, CDR2 SQIVND (reference sequence). V lost 3 bases and J lost 8, with 17 bases in between. CDR3 length: 15 residues. CDR3 nucleotide sequence: TGTGCCAGTAGTATCTTAGGAGGGGGTTTCGATGAGCAGTTCTTC. It specifies CASSILGGGFDEQFF.

Concerning this clone itself: Other DNA sequences from this sample encode an identical CDR3 as well. This rearrangement joins TRBV11-2 to TRBJ2-7; D is ambiguous. V lost 3 bases and J 0 bases, leaving 6 bases between the germline ends. The germline V gene encodes CDR1 SGHAT and CDR2 FQNNGV. The CDR3 loop spans 13 amino acids. The CDR3, as DNA: TGTGCCAGCAGCTTCACGGGCTCCTACGAGCAGTACTTC. Protein product: CASSFTGSYEQYF.

The V call is TRBV2, the J call TRBJ1-6, with D tentatively TRBD1 (5 bases). This CDR3 region has 16 residues. V lost 7 bases to trimming and J lost 0 bases, with 13 bases between them. CDR1 is SNHLY, CDR2 FYNNEI, per germline. CDR3 in amino acids: CASTSQGISYNSPLHF. The CDR3 nucleotides are TGTGCCAGCACGTCTCAGGGAATCTCCTATAATTCACCCCTCCACTTT. Combining the CDR3 with reference TRBV2 and TRBJ1-6 gives the whole variable domain EPEVTQTPSHQVTQMGQEVILRCVPISNHLYFYWYRQILGQKVEFLVSFYNNEISEKSEIFDDQFSVERPDGSNFTLKIRSTKLEDSAMYFCASTSQGISYNSPLHFGNGTRLTVT.

The chain joins TRBV10-3 to TRBJ2-5, with D possibly being TRBD1 (6 bases). Per the germline V gene, CDR1 is ENHRY and CDR2 is SYGVKD. The V end lost 4 bases, the J end lost 2 bases, and 14 bases lay between the germline ends. This CDR3 comprises 15 residues. The CDR3 DNA is TGTGCCATCAGTGGGAAACAGGGCTCTCAAGAGACCCAGTACTTC. This gives the protein CAISGKQGSQETQYF.

The CDR3 DNA reads as TGTGCCAGCACCTCGGGGCCCGCCTCTGGAAACACCATATATTTT. Translated: CASTSGPASGNTIYF. The chain is built from TRBV5-6 and TRBJ1-3; D possibly corresponds to TRBD1 (5 bases). The V gene's germline CDR1 is SGHDT and CDR2 YYEEEE. Trimming cost V 6 bases and J 0 bases, with 13 bases left between them. The CDR3 spans 15 residues.

The rearrangement links TRBV27 to TRBJ2-7; weak D call: TRBD1 (6 bases). Germline V gives CDR1 MNHEY, CDR2 SMNVEV (reference sequence). The CDR3 sequence is 13 residues long. V was clipped by 8 bases and J by 6 bases, with 17 bases between them. The CDR3 DNA reads as TGTGCCAGCGGCCAGGACAGTTCCCCCGAGCAGTACTTC. It codes for CASGQDSSPEQYF.

The rearrangement uses TRBV5-4 and TRBJ1-2, with D maybe TRBD1 (5 bases). Looked up from germline, CDR1 is SGHNT and CDR2 is YYREEE (reference sequence). Trimming removed 0 bases from V and 4 bases from J, with 13 bases in between. The length of the CDR3 is 15 residues. CDR3 sequence reads: CASSLARDSPYGYTF. In DNA, the CDR3 is TGTGCCAGCAGCTTGGCTCGAGACAGCCCCTATGGCTACACCTTC.